This TCR beta chain is drawn from a study of CD8+CD57+ T cells in acquired aplastic anemia. On the study more broadly: The mean DNA yield obtained from sorted CD4+ and CD8+ cells came to 3.2 ug. Reads per healthy sample averaged roughly 9.9 million (CD4+) and 11 million to 14 million (CD8+). The study's findings and limits: Controls did not differ significantly from patients in CD8+ Simpson's diversity. There were some 30 CD8+ CDR3 sequences that occurred in both patients and controls.

This clonotype was detected many times. No antigen is known for it. The use of genomic DNA as template underpinned the TCR beta VDJ and CDR3 profiling. TCRdb ran MiXCR on the reads and lists one entry per CDR3 protein. The data hold over 150,000 distinct CDR3 sequences, with approximately 40% observed a single time. V was cut by 6 bases and J by 7 bases, with 18 bases left in between. The CDR3 loop spans 15 amino acids. This TCR derives from a human donor in good health. J is TRBJ1-4 and V is TRBV12-3 or TRBV12-4, with D hard to call. The specimen was sorted CD4+, CD8+, or CD8+CD57+ T cells (not recorded which) from PBMCs. CDR3 loop: CASSPGRSPSEKLFF. DNA of the CDR3: TGTGCCAGCAGCCCGGGGAGGTCCCCCAGTGAAAAACTGTTTTTT.